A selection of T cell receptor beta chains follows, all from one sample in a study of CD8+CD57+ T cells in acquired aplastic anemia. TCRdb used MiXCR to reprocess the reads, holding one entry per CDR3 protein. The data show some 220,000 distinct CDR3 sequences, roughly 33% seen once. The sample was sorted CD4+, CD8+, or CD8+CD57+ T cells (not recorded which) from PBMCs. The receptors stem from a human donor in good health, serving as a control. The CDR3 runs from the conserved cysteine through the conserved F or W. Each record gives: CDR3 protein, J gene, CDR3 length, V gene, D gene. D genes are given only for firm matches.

CDR3aa: CASSVAGLLYGYTF
j_gene: TRBJ1-2
len: 14
v_gene: TRBV9
d_gene: .

CDR3aa: CASSWEGTQYF
j_gene: TRBJ2-3
len: 11
v_gene: TRBV5-8
d_gene: TRBD2

CDR3aa: CASRRTSGGATYNEQFF
j_gene: TRBJ2-1
len: 17
v_gene: TRBV5-1
d_gene: TRBD2

CDR3aa: CASSESNARQHF
j_gene: TRBJ2-7
len: 12
v_gene: TRBV10-2
d_gene: .

CDR3aa: CASSSARTSGVQFF
j_gene: TRBJ2-1
len: 14
v_gene: TRBV11-2
d_gene: TRBD2

CDR3aa: CASSQTRSVFEKLFF
j_gene: TRBJ1-4
len: 15
v_gene: TRBV2
d_gene: .

CDR3aa: CASLGSANTGELFF
j_gene: TRBJ2-2
len: 14
v_gene: TRBV19
d_gene: .

CDR3aa: CASSWRRDRGRSLYGYTF
j_gene: TRBJ1-2
len: 18
v_gene: TRBV3-1
d_gene: TRBD1

CDR3aa: CASSEGVGALHF
j_gene: TRBJ1-6
len: 12
v_gene: TRBV2
d_gene: .

CDR3aa: CASSGGQGQPQHF
j_gene: TRBJ1-5
len: 13
v_gene: TRBV6-2/TRBV6-3
d_gene: .

CDR3aa: CAWSLTGLGSPLHF
j_gene: TRBJ1-6
len: 14
v_gene: TRBV30
d_gene: .

CDR3aa: CASSLTGLAGEAEEQFF
j_gene: TRBJ2-1
len: 17
v_gene: TRBV7-3
d_gene: TRBD2

CDR3aa: CASSKLSGPNSGNTIYF
j_gene: TRBJ1-3
len: 17
v_gene: TRBV27
d_gene: .

CDR3aa: CASRVRSSYNSPLHF
j_gene: TRBJ1-6
len: 15
v_gene: TRBV6-1
d_gene: .